A selection of T cell receptor beta chains follows, all from one sample in a study of response to subunit inactivated influenza vaccine. TCRdb analysed the RT-PCR reads with MiXCR anew, one entry per CDR3 protein. This table has 650,000 to 700,000 distinct CDR3 sequences, around 16% appearing once. The sequencing here drew on PBMCs from blood, taken roughly 12 days after vaccination. These receptors were obtained from a man aged 50 to 60 who received an inactivated influenza vaccine. The CDR3 runs from the conserved cysteine through the conserved F or W. The order of the fields is CDR3 DNA, CDR3 protein, clone size, J gene, D gene, V gene. The D gene is left open where the match is weak. Clone size is given for some rows only: seen once, a few or many times, or a class if the clone is expanded.

CDR3nt: TGTGCCAGCAGGTGGGGAGAACGCGGCACCGGGGAGCTGTTTTTT; CDR3aa: CASRWGERGTGELFF; abundance: -; j_gene: TRBJ2-2; d_gene: -; v_gene: TRBV5-5
CDR3nt: TGTGCCAGCAGTCCCCGGGACAGAAGTAATTCACCCCTCCACTTT; CDR3aa: CASSPRDRSNSPLHF; abundance: many; j_gene: TRBJ1-6; d_gene: TRBD1; v_gene: TRBV6-1
CDR3nt: TGTGCCAGCCCAAAGGGACAACCTAGGTATGAGCAGTTCTTC; CDR3aa: CASPKGQPRYEQFF; abundance: -; j_gene: TRBJ2-1; d_gene: -; v_gene: TRBV27
CDR3nt: TGCGCCAGCAGCTTGCAGAGCGGGACATACAATGAGCAGTTCTTC; CDR3aa: CASSLQSGTYNEQFF; abundance: few; j_gene: TRBJ2-1; d_gene: -; v_gene: TRBV5-1
CDR3nt: TGTGCCAGCAGGACGGGGGTCTCTGGGGCCAACGTCCTGACTTTC; CDR3aa: CASRTGVSGANVLTF; abundance: few; j_gene: TRBJ2-6; d_gene: -; v_gene: TRBV12-3/TRBV12-4
CDR3nt: TGTGCCAGCAGCCGCGACAGGGAGGGCACTGAAGCTTTCTTT; CDR3aa: CASSRDREGTEAFF; abundance: many; j_gene: TRBJ1-1; d_gene: TRBD1; v_gene: TRBV5-6
CDR3nt: TGTGCCAGCAGATCTGTGGTGATGTACAATGAGCAGTTCTTC; CDR3aa: CASRSVVMYNEQFF; abundance: many; j_gene: TRBJ2-1; d_gene: -; v_gene: TRBV12-3/TRBV12-4
CDR3nt: TGCAGTGCCCCAGGGACTAGCGGGTTCAATGAGCAGTTCTTC; CDR3aa: CSAPGTSGFNEQFF; abundance: few; j_gene: TRBJ2-1; d_gene: TRBD2; v_gene: TRBV20-1
CDR3nt: TGTGCCAGCAGTTACTCGTTGGGTACTAATGAAAAACTGTTTTTT; CDR3aa: CASSYSLGTNEKLFF; abundance: -; j_gene: TRBJ1-4; d_gene: -; v_gene: TRBV6-5
CDR3nt: TGTGCCAGCAGCCGGCTAGATTACAATGAGCAGTTCTTC; CDR3aa: CASSRLDYNEQFF; abundance: -; j_gene: TRBJ2-1; d_gene: -; v_gene: TRBV7-6
CDR3nt: TGTGCCAGCAGGGGACTAGCCCAGTTCGGAGAGCAGTTCTTC; CDR3aa: CASRGLAQFGEQFF; abundance: many; j_gene: TRBJ2-1; d_gene: TRBD2; v_gene: TRBV28
CDR3nt: TGTGCCAGCAGCTTAGGGGGGTCTGTATGCGAGCAGTACTTC; CDR3aa: CASSLGGSVCEQYF; abundance: -; j_gene: TRBJ2-7; d_gene: -; v_gene: TRBV7-2
CDR3nt: TGCGCCAGCAGCGGCAGTTTTAATGAGCAGTTCTTC; CDR3aa: CASSGSFNEQFF; abundance: few; j_gene: TRBJ2-1; d_gene: -; v_gene: TRBV5-1
CDR3nt: TGCAGTGCCCTCGGGGGGTGGGACACCGGGGAGCTGTTTTTT; CDR3aa: CSALGGWDTGELFF; abundance: -; j_gene: TRBJ2-2; d_gene: TRBD2; v_gene: TRBV20-1
CDR3nt: TGTGCCAGCAGCCCCACCCCGCCCTACGAGCAGTACTTC; CDR3aa: CASSPTPPYEQYF; abundance: -; j_gene: TRBJ2-7; d_gene: -; v_gene: TRBV7-9
CDR3nt: TGTGCCAGCAGCCAAGAGCTGGGCGGGAGGGAACAAGAGACCCAGTACTTC; CDR3aa: CASSQELGGREQETQYF; abundance: few; j_gene: TRBJ2-5; d_gene: TRBD2; v_gene: TRBV4-2
CDR3nt: TGTGCCAGCAGTGACCGGGACAGGGGGAGAGTCGAGAATTCACCCCTCCACTTT; CDR3aa: CASSDRDRGRVENSPLHF; abundance: few; j_gene: TRBJ1-6; d_gene: TRBD1; v_gene: TRBV27
CDR3nt: TGTGCCAGCAGCCAAATGTACGAGCAGTACTTC; CDR3aa: CASSQMYEQYF; abundance: -; j_gene: TRBJ2-7; d_gene: -; v_gene: TRBV3-1
CDR3nt: TGCGCCAGCAGCTTTCAACCGATCACGAGATACGAGCAGTACTTC; CDR3aa: CASSFQPITRYEQYF; abundance: -; j_gene: TRBJ2-7; d_gene: -; v_gene: TRBV5-1
CDR3nt: TGTGCCAGCAGTTTAAGGTTCACTGAAGCTTTCTTT; CDR3aa: CASSLRFTEAFF; abundance: -; j_gene: TRBJ1-1; d_gene: -; v_gene: TRBV28
CDR3nt: TGCAGCGCCAGCACCGGGACACCCGATCAGCCCCAGCATTTT; CDR3aa: CSASTGTPDQPQHF; abundance: few; j_gene: TRBJ1-5; d_gene: -; v_gene: TRBV29-1
CDR3nt: TGTGCCAGCAAATTGACAGGTGCCTACAATGAGCAGTTCTTC; CDR3aa: CASKLTGAYNEQFF; abundance: few; j_gene: TRBJ2-1; d_gene: -; v_gene: TRBV6-1
CDR3nt: TGTGCCAGCACCACGGGGGAGAGCACAGATACGCAGTATTTT; CDR3aa: CASTTGESTDTQYF; abundance: -; j_gene: TRBJ2-3; d_gene: -; v_gene: TRBV6-2/TRBV6-3
CDR3nt: TGTGCCATCAGTGGGGGGGTCCAAGAGACCCAGTACTTC; CDR3aa: CAISGGVQETQYF; abundance: -; j_gene: TRBJ2-5; d_gene: -; v_gene: TRBV10-3
CDR3nt: TGCAGCGTTGTTCAGGGTCGCTATGGCTACACCTTC; CDR3aa: CSVVQGRYGYTF; abundance: -; j_gene: TRBJ1-2; d_gene: -; v_gene: TRBV29-1
CDR3nt: TGTGCTAGTGGTTTGGGGACCTTCGGACAAGAGACCCAGTACTTC; CDR3aa: CASGLGTFGQETQYF; abundance: few; j_gene: TRBJ2-5; d_gene: -; v_gene: TRBV12-5
CDR3nt: TGCGCCAGCAGCTTCGGGGGGATCATGGATGAAAAACTGTTTTTT; CDR3aa: CASSFGGIMDEKLFF; abundance: few; j_gene: TRBJ1-4; d_gene: -; v_gene: TRBV5-1
CDR3nt: TGTGCCAGCAGCTCGCAACACCCCTCGGAGACCCAGTACTTC; CDR3aa: CASSSQHPSETQYF; abundance: few; j_gene: TRBJ2-5; d_gene: -; v_gene: TRBV5-4
CDR3nt: TGTGCCAGCAGCCAGGCCCTCAGGGGGCTAGCGGGAGACACCGGGGAGCTGTTTTTT; CDR3aa: CASSQALRGLAGDTGELFF; abundance: -; j_gene: TRBJ2-2; d_gene: TRBD2; v_gene: TRBV4-2
CDR3nt: TGTGCCAGCAGCCTGACAGGGTATACCTACGAGCAGTACTTC; CDR3aa: CASSLTGYTYEQYF; abundance: many; j_gene: TRBJ2-7; d_gene: TRBD1; v_gene: TRBV27
CDR3nt: TGTGCCAGCACCTCGTCAGGGGGCGTCAACTATGGCTACACCTTC; CDR3aa: CASTSSGGVNYGYTF; abundance: few; j_gene: TRBJ1-2; d_gene: TRBD1; v_gene: TRBV28
CDR3nt: TGCGCCAGCAGCTTGGCCACAGGGAATGGTAAAGATACGCAGTATTTT; CDR3aa: CASSLATGNGKDTQYF; abundance: few; j_gene: TRBJ2-3; d_gene: -; v_gene: TRBV5-1
CDR3nt: TGCAGTGCTAGTAAAGCGAGGGGACCTACCCTGACCTACGAGCAGTACTTC; CDR3aa: CSASKARGPTLTYEQYF; abundance: few; j_gene: TRBJ2-7; d_gene: -; v_gene: TRBV20-1
CDR3nt: TGTGCCACCAGCTCAGGGACTCTCTACGAGCAGTACTTC; CDR3aa: CATSSGTLYEQYF; abundance: -; j_gene: TRBJ2-7; d_gene: -; v_gene: TRBV15
CDR3nt: TGCGCCAGCAGCAAGGACAGGCCGGGGGAGACCCAGTACTTC; CDR3aa: CASSKDRPGETQYF; abundance: few; j_gene: TRBJ2-5; d_gene: TRBD1; v_gene: TRBV5-1
CDR3nt: TGTGCCAGCAGTAAAATACAAGAAGAAAAACTGTTTTTT; CDR3aa: CASSKIQEEKLFF; abundance: few; j_gene: TRBJ1-4; d_gene: -; v_gene: TRBV2
CDR3nt: TGCAGCAGGGAGTCTCCTAGCACAGATACGCAGTATTTT; CDR3aa: CSRESPSTDTQYF; abundance: few; j_gene: TRBJ2-3; d_gene: -; v_gene: TRBV20-1
CDR3nt: TGTGCCAGCAGCTTAGTCGTACACTCGGGGTCTGGGGCCAACGTCCTGACTTTC; CDR3aa: CASSLVVHSGSGANVLTF; abundance: -; j_gene: TRBJ2-6; d_gene: -; v_gene: TRBV11-2